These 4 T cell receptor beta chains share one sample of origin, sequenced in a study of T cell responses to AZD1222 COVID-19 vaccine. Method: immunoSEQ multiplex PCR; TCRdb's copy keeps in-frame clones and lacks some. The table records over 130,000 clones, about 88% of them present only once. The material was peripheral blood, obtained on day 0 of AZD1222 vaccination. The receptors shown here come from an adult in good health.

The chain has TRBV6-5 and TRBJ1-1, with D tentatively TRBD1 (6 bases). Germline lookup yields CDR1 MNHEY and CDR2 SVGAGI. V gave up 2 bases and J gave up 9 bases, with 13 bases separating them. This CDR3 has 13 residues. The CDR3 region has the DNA TGTGCCAGCAGTTACATGGGGGCAGACAAAGCTTTCTTT. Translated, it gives CASSYMGADKAFF.

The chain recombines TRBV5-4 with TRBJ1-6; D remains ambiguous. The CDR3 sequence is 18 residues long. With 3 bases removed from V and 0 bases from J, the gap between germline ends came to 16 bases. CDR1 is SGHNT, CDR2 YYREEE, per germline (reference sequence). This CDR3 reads CASSSKSQFSSYNSPLHF. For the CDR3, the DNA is TGTGCCAGCAGCTCAAAAAGCCAGTTTAGCTCCTATAATTCACCCCTCCACTTT.

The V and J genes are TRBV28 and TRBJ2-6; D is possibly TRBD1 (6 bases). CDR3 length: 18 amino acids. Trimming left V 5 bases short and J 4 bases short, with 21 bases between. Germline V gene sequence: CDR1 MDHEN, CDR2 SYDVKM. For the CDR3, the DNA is TGTGCCAGCAGTCCCCCTTTGACAGGCCGGAGGGGGGCCAACGTCCTGACTTTC. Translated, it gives CASSPPLTGRRGANVLTF.

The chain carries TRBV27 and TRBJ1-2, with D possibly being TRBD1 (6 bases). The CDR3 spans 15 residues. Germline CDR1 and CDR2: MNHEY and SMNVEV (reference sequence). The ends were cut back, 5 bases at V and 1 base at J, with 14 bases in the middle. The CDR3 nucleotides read TGTGCCAGCAGTGAGGACAGCCAAGTTAACTATGGCTACACCTTC. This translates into CASSEDSQVNYGYTF.